This T cell receptor (beta chain) was obtained from a study of cytomegalovirus exposure and HLA in healthy donors. Study information: Most genotyped donors, around 86% of more than 300, had Caucasian-associated genetic ancestry.

The PCR contained 60 Vbeta and 13 Jbeta primers. Clones were sequenced by immunoSEQ multiplex PCR, and TCRdb holds only the in-frame ones, with some missing. Among roughly 81,000 clones listed, 60% to 80% were seen once. This CDR3 is 16 amino acids long. V was shortened by 1 base and J by 3 bases, with 15 bases between the two germline ends. CDR1 is MNHEY and CDR2 is SVGAGI in the germline V gene. The chain employs TRBV6-5 and TRBJ1-1; TRBD1 is a possible D gene (6 bases). The sequencing sample was made of PBMCs. The TCR originated in a boy aged 10-17 years in good health and CMV-seronegative. The DNA for the CDR3 is TGTGCCAGCAGTTACTTGCCCGGGGGGGGGCACACTGAAGCTTTCTTT. It is translated as CASSYLPGGGHTEAFF.